Listed here are 27 T cell receptor beta chains from one sample, sequenced in a study of T cell repertoires in cytomegalovirus infection (dated by TCRdb to about 2019). Sequencing used an Illumina HiSeq 1500. Clones were called with MiXCR by TCRdb after fastp trimmed the public reads at Q25, and only in-frame beta chains were retained. When rows share a CDR3 protein, they turn into one entry using the most common DNA and genes. The sample table records 150,000 to 200,000 distinct CDR3 sequences; 8.5% to 10% of these occur just once. The top ten clonotypes cover around 4.4% of the sample. The source material was PBMCs. These receptors were taken from a human donor in good health (CMV status not recorded). Some clones in this sample may be carry-over from other donors' samples.

The chain has TRBV6-2 or TRBV6-3 and TRBJ2-7, with D tentatively TRBD1 or TRBD2 (6 bases each). The CDR3 length is 12 residues. Looked up from germline, CDR1 is MNHEY and CDR2 is SVGEGT. V was cut by 8 bases and J by 5 bases, with 13 bases left in between. The CDR3 coding sequence is TGTGCCAGCTGGGGGGCCCGGAACGAGCAGTACTTC. It encodes CASWGARNEQYF.

This clonotype was counted ten times or more. The rearrangement uses TRBV7-2 and TRBJ2-6; 10 bases are a match to TRBD2. The germline CDR1 and CDR2 sequences are SGHTA and FQGNSA. The CDR3 has 16 amino acids. V lost 5 bases and J lost 3; bases outside the gene matches: 4. CDR3 DNA: TGTGCCAGCAGCCCCTCTAGCGGGAGTGGGGCCAACGTCCTGACTTTC. Translated, it gives CASSPSSGSGANVLTF.

The sample holds many counts of this clonotype. The CDR3 coding sequence is TGTGCCAGCAGCCGACAAGGGGTCTATGGCTACACCTTC. This sequence encodes CASSRQGVYGYTF. V gene TRBV7-2 combines with J gene TRBJ1-2, with D maybe TRBD1 (5 bases). V gave up 5 bases and J gave up 4 bases, with 11 bases separating them. The CDR3 is 13 amino acids. Germline V gives CDR1 SGHTA, CDR2 FQGNSA.

On this clonotype: With a much larger clone just one base away, this may be a read error. The CDR3 DNA follows: TGTGCCAGCAGCTCCGTCGTCTTTGAGGGGCACATGAACACTGAAGCTTTCTTT. As protein: CASSSVVFEGHMNTEAFF. This chain joins TRBV5-3 and TRBJ1-1; D possibly corresponds to TRBD1 (5 bases). TRBV5-3 is filed as an ORF, its function uncertain. The length of the CDR3 is 18 residues.

This clonotype was seen repeatedly, ten times or more. The rearrangement links TRBV7-2 to TRBJ2-7; possibly TRBD1 for D (6 bases). The germline V and J ends were trimmed by 4 bases and 3 bases, with 16 bases remaining between them. Looked up from germline, CDR1 is SGHTA and CDR2 is FQGNSA. This CDR3 comprises 15 residues. CDR3 sequence reads: CASSYQTGLGYEQYF. The CDR3 DNA sequence: TGTGCCAGCAGCTACCAAACAGGGTTGGGCTACGAGCAGTACTTC. Drawing the rest from reference TRBV7-2 and TRBJ2-7, the complete variable domain is GAGVSQSPSNKVTEKGKDVELRCDPISGHTALYWYRQSLGQGLEFLIYFQGNSAPDKSGLPSDRFSAERTGGSVSTLTIQRTQQEDSAVYLCASSYQTGLGYEQYFGPGTRLTVT.

The chain uses TRBV15 and TRBJ2-1; 11 nucleotides align to TRBD2. The germline V gene encodes CDR1 LNHNV and CDR2 YYDKDF (reference sequence). V trimming: 2 bases; J trimming: 5 bases; junction bases outside the gene matches: 11. CDR3 size: 18 residues. Here the CDR3 DNA reads TGTGCCACCAGCAGATCCCTTACTAGCGGGGGCCCAAACAATGAGCAGTTCTTC. Its protein is CATSRSLTSGGPNNEQFF.

Details on this clonotype: This may be a read error: a much more frequent sequence differs by one nucleotide. This sequence joins TRBV29-1 and TRBJ2-7; 10 nucleotides agree with TRBD2. The CDR3 spans 13 residues. The germline gives CDR1 SQVTM, CDR2 ANQGSEA. V shed 7 bases and J 3 bases; nucleotides not matched to a gene: 6. The CDR3 protein is CSAGLAGVYEQYF. For the CDR3, the DNA is TGCAGCGCTGGTCTAGCGGGAGTCTACGAGCAGTACTTC.

This clonotype has ten or more counts. This rearrangement joins TRBV7-8 to TRBJ1-1; possibly TRBD1 for D (5 bases). This CDR3 region has 13 residues. Trimming shortened V by 5 bases and J by 7 bases, and 14 bases separated the two germline ends. The V gene's germline CDR1 is SGHVS and CDR2 FQNEAQ. The CDR3 DNA reads as TGTGCCAGCAGCCTAGGTGGGGGTCGTGAAGCTTTCTTT. Translating gives CASSLGGGREAFF. The full variable domain, completed using reference TRBV7-8 and TRBJ1-1, is GAGVSQSPRYKVAKRGQDVALRCDPISGHVSLFWYQQALGQGPEFLTYFQNEAQLDKSGLPSDRFFAERPEGSVSTLKIQRTQQEDSAVYLCASSLGGGREAFFGQGTRLTVV.

Concerning this clonotype: This could be a read error, since a much larger clone is one nucleotide away. The chain has TRBV5-5 and TRBJ2-7; D possibly corresponds to TRBD1 (6 bases). Per germline, CDR1 SGHKS and CDR2 YYEKEE (reference sequence). Trimming left V 4 bases short and J 2 bases short, with 7 bases between. The CDR3 has 12 residues. CDR3: CASSRTAYEQYF. CDR3 nucleotides: TGTGCCAGCAGCCGGACAGCCTACGAGCAGTACTTC.

Remarks on this clonotype: A much bigger clone sits one base away, suggesting this may be a read error. The chain is built from TRBV2 and TRBJ1-5, with 7 nucleotides matching TRBD1. CDR1 and CDR2 (germline): SNHLY, FYNNEI. The CDR3 extends over 16 amino acids. The trim removed 8 bases at V and 0 bases at J, leaving 10 bases unmatched. The CDR3 bases are TGTGCCAGCGGGGGCAGGGGGTACTATAGCAATCAGCCCCAGCATTTT. Translation gives CASGGRGYYSNQPQHF.

This clonotype showed up many times. This chain connects TRBV28 to TRBJ2-7; D gene unclear. The V and J ends lost 2 bases and 4 bases respectively, with 15 bases between them. Germline lookup yields CDR1 MDHEN and CDR2 SYDVKM. The CDR3 has 15 residues. The CDR3 region is CASSLMGSEGYEQYF. The CDR3 DNA follows: TGTGCCAGCAGTTTAATGGGCTCCGAAGGGTACGAGCAGTACTTC.

The sample holds many counts of this clonotype. The chain has TRBV6-6 and TRBJ2-7; TRBD1 matches 7 bases. The V and J ends lost 7 bases and 9 bases, in that order; junction bases with no gene match: 12. This CDR3 region has 13 residues. The germline gives CDR1 MNHNY, CDR2 SVGAGI (reference sequence). The CDR3 region has the DNA TGTGCCAGCAACATCGACAGGGCCCTAGGGCAGTACTTC. Translated, it gives CASNIDRALGQYF.

J is TRBJ2-5 and V is TRBV20-1; TRBD2 aligns across 10 bases. Germline loops: CDR1 DFQATT, CDR2 SNEGSKA (reference sequence). J gave up 2 bases and V 4 bases, and 7 bases lay outside the gene matches. This CDR3 is built from 15 residues. The DNA for the CDR3 is TGCAGTGCTAAACAAGCGGGAGGGATTCAAGAGACCCAGTACTTC. Translated: CSAKQAGGIQETQYF.

This rearrangement joins TRBV5-4 to TRBJ2-1, with D possibly TRBD1 on 6 matching bases. Germline V gives CDR1 SGHNT, CDR2 YYREEE (reference sequence). V lost 5 bases and J lost 8, with 20 bases in between. CDR3 length: 15 amino acids. The CDR3 spells CASRPTGTPIDEQFF. The CDR3 DNA reads as TGTGCCAGCAGGCCTACCGGGACACCCATCGATGAGCAGTTCTTC.

This clonotype was detected many times. V usage is TRBV19 and J usage is TRBJ2-7, with unresolved D. The CDR3 is made up of 14 amino acids. The V and J ends lost 5 bases and 3 bases respectively, with 14 bases between them. CDR1 is LNHDA and CDR2 is SQIVND in the germline V gene (reference sequence). CDR3 loop: CASSRPGSFYEQYF. In DNA, the CDR3 is TGTGCCAGTAGTCGGCCGGGCAGCTTCTACGAGCAGTACTTC.

This clonotype was recorded at least ten times. The chain joins TRBV11-2 to TRBJ1-1; D not certain. The CDR3 totals 13 residues. Germline lookup yields CDR1 SGHAT and CDR2 FQNNGV. With 5 bases removed from V and 1 base from J, the gap between germline ends came to 8 bases. CDR3 sequence (DNA): TGTGCCAGCAGCCCTGGTTGGAACACTGAAGCTTTCTTT. Protein product: CASSPGWNTEAFF.

This clonotype has just a few counts. The chain links TRBV7-9 to TRBJ2-7; no clear D. Trimming removed 0 bases from V and 5 bases from J, with 11 bases in between. Germline assignment: CDR1 SEHNR and CDR2 FQNEAQ (reference sequence). This CDR3 comprises 14 residues. CDR3 DNA: TGTGCCAGCAGCTTAGCGATCCGGCCGGACGAGCAGTACTTC. Translation gives CASSLAIRPDEQYF.

This clonotype was detected many times. This chain joins TRBV28 and TRBJ1-1; D is unclear. The ends were cut back, 4 bases at V and 1 base at J, with 4 bases in the middle. Germline CDR1 reads MDHEN; CDR2 reads SYDVKM. The CDR3 sequence is 12 residues long. CDR3 region: CASSSPNTEAFF. The CDR3 nucleotides are TGTGCCAGCAGTTCCCCGAACACTGAAGCTTTCTTT.

J is TRBJ2-7 and V is TRBV30, with 7 bases identical to TRBD1. This CDR3 region has 12 residues. From germline, CDR1 is GTSNPN and CDR2 SVGIG (reference sequence). J gave up 3 bases and V 5 bases, and 4 bases lay outside the gene matches. The CDR3 reads CAWEQGSYEQYF. The CDR3 nucleotides read TGTGCCTGGGAACAGGGGAGCTACGAGCAGTACTTC.

The sample holds a few counts of this clonotype. The chain carries TRBV7-2 and TRBJ2-7; 9 nucleotides match TRBD1. V lost 0 bases to trimming and J lost 5 bases; unmatched junction nucleotides: 5. Germline assignment: CDR1 SGHTA and CDR2 FQGNSA. The CDR3 spans 15 residues. The CDR3 nucleotides are TGTGCCAGCAGCTTAGCGGGGACAGGGAGGGACGAGCAGTACTTC. Translation gives CASSLAGTGRDEQYF.

The table lists this clonotype with many counts. The chain links TRBV7-9 to TRBJ2-5; 9 nucleotides line up with TRBD1. J was trimmed by 5 bases and V by 5 bases; bases with no gene match: 6. The CDR3 spans 14 residues. Looked up from germline, CDR1 is SEHNR and CDR2 is FQNEAQ (reference sequence). The CDR3 nucleotides are TGTGCCAGCAGCGAGGGACAGGGTTACGAGACCCAGTACTTC. Its translation: CASSEGQGYETQYF.

The V gene is TRBV7-3, the J gene TRBJ2-2, with D uncertain. Deletions cut 2 bases from V and 7 bases from J, with 5 bases between. This CDR3 spans 12 amino acids. Germline V gene lookup returns CDR1 SGHTA and CDR2 FQGTGA. The CDR3 region is CASSLDRGELFF. The CDR3, as DNA: TGTGCCAGCAGCTTAGATCGCGGGGAGCTGTTTTTT.

In regard to this clonotype: This CDR3 fails to terminate in the conserved phenylalanine or tryptophan, so it likely reflects a read error. The chain joins TRBV7-6 to TRBJ1-3; TRBD1 is a possible D gene (6 bases). Deletions cut 5 bases from V and 0 bases from J, with 11 bases between. The CDR3 consists of 15 residues. Germline lookup yields CDR1 SGHVS and CDR2 FNYEAQ. The CDR3 DNA reads as TGTGCCAGCAGCCCCGGGACAAACTCTGGAAACACCATATATGTT. Translating gives CASSPGTNSGNTIYV.

This clonotype came up many times. The rearrangement joins TRBV6-1 to TRBJ1-2; 9 nucleotides agree with TRBD1. Trimming cost V 6 bases and J 0 bases; bases outside gene matches: 5. The CDR3 length is 15 residues. CDR1 MNHNS and CDR2 SASEGT come from the germline V gene. The CDR3 is CASRIRQGANYGYTF. As DNA, the CDR3 is TGTGCCAGCAGGATTAGACAGGGGGCTAACTATGGCTACACCTTC.

At least ten counts were recorded for this clonotype. This chain uses TRBV28 with TRBJ2-3; 16 nucleotides agree with TRBD2. The germline CDR1 and CDR2 sequences are MDHEN and SYDVKM. V shed 6 bases, J shed 2 bases, and the junction held 8 bases outside the gene matches. This CDR3 comprises 18 residues. The CDR3 coding sequence is TGTGCCAGCAGCCAACAGGGACTAGCGGGAGGGGCCACAGATACGCAGTATTTT. It encodes CASSQQGLAGGATDTQYF.

This clonotype was seen a few times. The chain carries TRBV19 and TRBJ2-3, with D possibly being TRBD1 or TRBD2 (6 bases each). Germline CDR1 and CDR2: LNHDA and SQIVND (reference sequence). This CDR3 has 14 residues. Trimming pared 3 bases from V and 5 bases from J, leaving 12 bases between. Here the CDR3 DNA reads TGTGCCAGTAGTATCTCGGGGGCAGGAGATACGCAGTATTTT. Translated, it gives CASSISGAGDTQYF.

This clonotype was counted many times. The chain combines TRBV10-3 with TRBJ1-5; D is ambiguous. V lost 3 bases and J 5 bases, leaving 11 bases between the germline ends. The CDR3 consists of 14 residues. Germline V lookup: CDR1 ENHRY, CDR2 SYGVKD. The CDR3 is CAISESRRDQPQHF. CDR3 DNA: TGTGCCATCAGTGAAAGTCGTAGGGATCAGCCCCAGCATTTT.